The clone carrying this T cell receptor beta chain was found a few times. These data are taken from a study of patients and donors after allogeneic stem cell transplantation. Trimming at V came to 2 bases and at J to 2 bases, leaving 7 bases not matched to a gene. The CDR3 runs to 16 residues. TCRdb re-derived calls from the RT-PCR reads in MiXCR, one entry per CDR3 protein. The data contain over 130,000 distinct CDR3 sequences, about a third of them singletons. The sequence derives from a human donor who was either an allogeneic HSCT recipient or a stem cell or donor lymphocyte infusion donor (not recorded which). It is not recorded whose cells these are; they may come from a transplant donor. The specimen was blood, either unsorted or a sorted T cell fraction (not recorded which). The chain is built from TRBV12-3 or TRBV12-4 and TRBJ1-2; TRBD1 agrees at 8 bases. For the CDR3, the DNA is TGTGCCAGCAGTTTATCAGGGGGCCCCTCCAACTATGGCTACACCTTC. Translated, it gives CASSLSGGPSNYGYTF.